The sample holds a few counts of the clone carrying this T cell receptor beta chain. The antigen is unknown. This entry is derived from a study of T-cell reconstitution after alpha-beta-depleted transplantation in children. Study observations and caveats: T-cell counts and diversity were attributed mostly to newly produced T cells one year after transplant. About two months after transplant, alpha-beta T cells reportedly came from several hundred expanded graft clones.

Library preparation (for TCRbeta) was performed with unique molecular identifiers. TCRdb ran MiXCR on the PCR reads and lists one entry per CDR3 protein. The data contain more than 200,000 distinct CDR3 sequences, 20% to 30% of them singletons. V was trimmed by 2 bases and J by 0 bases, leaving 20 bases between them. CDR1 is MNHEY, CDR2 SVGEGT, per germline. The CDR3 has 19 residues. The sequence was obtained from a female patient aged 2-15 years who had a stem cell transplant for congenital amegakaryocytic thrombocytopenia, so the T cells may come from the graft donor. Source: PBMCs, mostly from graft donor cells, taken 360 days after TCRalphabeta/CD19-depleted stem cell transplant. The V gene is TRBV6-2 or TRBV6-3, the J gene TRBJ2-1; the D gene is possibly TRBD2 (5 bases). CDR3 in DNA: TGTGCCAGCAGTTACCGTACGGAAACCGGGGAAAGCTCCTACAATGAGCAGTTCTTC. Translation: CASSYRTETGESSYNEQFF.